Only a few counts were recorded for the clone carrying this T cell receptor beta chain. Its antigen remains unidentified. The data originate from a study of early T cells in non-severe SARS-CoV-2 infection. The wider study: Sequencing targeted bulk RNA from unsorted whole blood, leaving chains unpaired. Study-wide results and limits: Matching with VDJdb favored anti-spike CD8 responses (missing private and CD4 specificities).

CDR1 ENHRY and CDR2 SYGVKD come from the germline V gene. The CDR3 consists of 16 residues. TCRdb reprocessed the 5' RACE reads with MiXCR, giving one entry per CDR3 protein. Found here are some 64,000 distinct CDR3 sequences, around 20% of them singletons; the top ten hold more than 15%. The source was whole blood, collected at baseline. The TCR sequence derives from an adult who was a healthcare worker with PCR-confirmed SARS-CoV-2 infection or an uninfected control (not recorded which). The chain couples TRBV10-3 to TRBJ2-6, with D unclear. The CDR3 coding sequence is TGTGCTAATTCCGGCAGTGGCTCCTCTGGGGCCAACGTCCTGACTTTC. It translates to CANSGSGSSGANVLTF.